Listed here are 19 T cell receptor beta chains from one sample, sequenced in a study of T cell responses to AZD1222 COVID-19 vaccine. This table comes from immunoSEQ multiplex PCR, and its TCRdb copy is limited to in-frame clones, with some not included. The data hold roughly 4,700 clones, with around nine tenths observed a single time. This specimen was peripheral blood, taken 28 days after the second AZD1222 dose. These receptors originate from an adult who received the AZD1222 COVID-19 vaccine.

This sequence joins TRBV6-5 and TRBJ2-7; TRBD1 aligns across 9 bases. The CDR3 consists of 14 residues. The germline V gene has CDR1 MNHEY and CDR2 SVGAGI. J gave up 6 bases and V 8 bases, and 11 bases lay outside the gene matches. The CDR3: CASLAGTGRSEQYF. The CDR3 region has the DNA TGTGCCAGCCTAGCCGGGACAGGGAGATCCGAGCAGTACTTC.

This chain links TRBV5-4 with TRBJ1-2; D unclear. CDR3 length equals 12 residues. CDR1 and CDR2 from the germline V gene are SGHNT and YYREEE (reference sequence). Between the trimmed V and J ends, which lost 0 bases and 7 bases, there was a span of 7 bases. CDR3 loop: CASSLESRGYTF. CDR3 DNA: TGTGCCAGCAGCTTGGAAAGCCGTGGCTACACCTTC.

A few counts support this clone. The rearrangement uses TRBV29-1 and TRBJ1-2; perhaps TRBD1 as D (5 bases). The V end lost 3 bases, the J end lost 3 bases, and 17 bases lay between the germline ends. The CDR3 extends over 15 amino acids. CDR1 is SQVTM, CDR2 ANQGSEA, per germline. CDR3 sequence (DNA): TGCAGCGTTGAGCTTTTACAGGCTGATGACTATGGCTACACCTTC. Its protein product is CSVELLQADDYGYTF.

The chain carries TRBV28 and TRBJ1-4; D gene unclear. V was cut by 2 bases and J by 4 bases, with 5 bases left in between. CDR1 is MDHEN and CDR2 is SYDVKM in the germline V gene. The CDR3 extends over 13 amino acids. The CDR3 sequence: CASSLTNNEKLFF. DNA for the CDR3: TGTGCCAGCAGTTTAACCAATAATGAAAAACTGTTTTTT.

The chain is built from TRBV28 and TRBJ2-3; 11 bases map to TRBD2. The CDR3 consists of 18 residues. J was trimmed by 0 bases and V by 5 bases; bases with no gene match: 10. Per germline, CDR1 MDHEN and CDR2 SYDVKM. The CDR3 loop reads CASSPGTSGVSSTDTQYF. CDR3 in DNA: TGTGCCAGCAGTCCTGGGACTAGCGGAGTCTCTAGCACAGATACGCAGTATTTT. The full variable domain, rest sourced from reference TRBV28 and TRBJ2-3, is DVKVTQSSRYLVKRTGEKVFLECVQDMDHENMFWYRQDPGLGLRLIYFSYDVKMKEKGDIPEGYSVSREKKERFSLILESASTNQTSMYLCASSPGTSGVSSTDTQYFGPGTRLTVL.

The V gene is TRBV19, the J gene TRBJ1-2, with 7 bases aligning to TRBD1. Germline values: CDR1 LNHDA, CDR2 SQIVND (reference sequence). The CDR3 length is 15 residues. J was trimmed by 0 bases and V by 1 base; bases with no gene match: 2. The CDR3 loop is CASSIGDSANYGYTF. The CDR3 bases are TGTGCCAGTAGTATAGGGGACAGTGCTAACTATGGCTACACCTTC.

The rearrangement uses TRBV6-5 and TRBJ2-7, with TRBD1 matching over 7 bases. This CDR3 has 15 amino acids. Germline loops: CDR1 MNHEY, CDR2 SVGAGI. With V trimmed by 2 bases and J by 4 bases, 8 bases remained unmatched. CDR3 protein: CASSYTRGPGYEQYF. The CDR3 DNA follows: TGTGCCAGCAGTTACACAAGGGGGCCGGGGTACGAGCAGTACTTC.

This chain links TRBV3-1 (or the pseudogene TRBV3-2) with TRBJ1-2, with 8 bases that match TRBD1. This CDR3 contains 15 residues. Germline V gives CDR1 LGHDT, CDR2 YNNKEL (reference sequence). V lost 0 bases, J lost 4 bases, and 4 bases stayed unmatched. Written as DNA, the CDR3 is TGTGCCAGCAGCCAAGATCAGGGGGCTGGCTATGGCTACACCTTC. It translates to CASSQDQGAGYGYTF.

This rearrangement joins TRBV3-1 (or the pseudogene TRBV3-2) to TRBJ2-7; 9 nucleotides line up with TRBD1. The germline gives CDR1 LGHDT, CDR2 YNNKEL (reference sequence). The CDR3 loop spans 15 amino acids. With V trimmed by 8 bases and J by 3 bases, 11 bases remained unmatched. The CDR3 sequence: CASRHRQGVIYEQYF. In DNA, the CDR3 is TGTGCCAGCCGACACCGACAGGGGGTAATCTACGAGCAGTACTTC.

The chain employs TRBV9 and TRBJ2-3; no clear D. Germline assignment: CDR1 SGDLS and CDR2 YYNGEE. Trimming took 2 bases from V and 1 from J, leaving 14 bases between them. The CDR3 is 16 amino acids. The CDR3 bases are TGTGCCAGCAGCGTCTTTGCCGGTTCGCGCACAGATACGCAGTATTTT. It encodes CASSVFAGSRTDTQYF.

This clone was counted once. The chain recombines TRBV5-1 with TRBJ1-1; D gene uncertain. CDR1 is SGHRS, CDR2 YFSETQ, per germline. Trimming pared 4 bases from V and 0 bases from J, leaving 7 bases between. This CDR3 is built from 13 residues. For the CDR3, the DNA is TGCGCCAGCAGCACGGCCATGAACACTGAAGCTTTCTTT. This gives the protein CASSTAMNTEAFF.

This clone was observed a handful of times. The chain is built from TRBV20-1 and TRBJ2-7; no reliable D call. The germline V and J ends were trimmed by 3 bases and 4 bases, with 7 bases remaining between them. The CDR3 length is 11 residues. The germline V gene encodes CDR1 DFQATT and CDR2 SNEGSKA (reference sequence). In nucleotides, the CDR3 is TGCAGTGCTAGGCCAACTTACGAGCAGTACTTC. This translates into CSARPTYEQYF.

The chain joins TRBV2 to TRBJ2-7; D is ambiguous. The V gene's germline CDR1 is SNHLY and CDR2 FYNNEI. V was shortened by 7 bases and J by 3 bases, with 10 bases between the two germline ends. This CDR3 is built from 12 residues. The CDR3 spells CASNRLDYEQYF. The CDR3 DNA reads as TGTGCCAGCAATCGGCTTGACTACGAGCAGTACTTC.

This chain uses TRBV4-1 with TRBJ2-7, with D perhaps given as TRBD1 or TRBD2 (5 bases each). Germline CDR1 is MGHRA and CDR2 is YSYEKL. Trimming removed 1 base at V and 3 bases at J, with 10 bases between. This CDR3 region has 14 residues. CDR3 protein: CASSQGDGSYEQYF. For the CDR3, the DNA is TGCGCCAGCAGCCAAGGGGACGGCAGCTACGAGCAGTACTTC.

The V gene is TRBV21-1, the J gene TRBJ2-3; the DNA was not compared with TRBD2, the D call given in the table. TRBV21-1 is a pseudogene segment. There are 15 residues in the CDR3. CDR3 protein: CASSPQRQFPDTQYF. The CDR3 DNA sequence: TGTGCCAGCAGCCCCCAGCGGCAGTTTCCAGATACGCAGTATTTT.

The V call is TRBV7-9, the J call TRBJ1-2, with 9 bases aligning to TRBD1. J was trimmed by 2 bases and V by 5 bases; bases with no gene match: 3. The CDR3 totals 14 residues. CDR1 and CDR2 from the germline V gene are SEHNR and FQNEAQ (reference sequence). The CDR3 reads CASSPGQGNYGYTF. CDR3 DNA: TGTGCCAGCAGCCCCGGACAGGGGAACTATGGCTACACCTTC.

The chain is built from TRBV5-6 and TRBJ1-2; D unclear. Trimming pared 0 bases from V and 5 bases from J, leaving 14 bases between. From germline, CDR1 is SGHDT and CDR2 YYEEEE. CDR3 length: 15 amino acids. CDR3 nucleotide sequence: TGTGCCAGCAGCTTGGCCGCCGGGAGTGGGTATGGCTACACCTTC. It encodes CASSLAAGSGYGYTF.

This clone was detected only once. V gene TRBV28 combines with J gene TRBJ1-4; 8 nucleotides agree with TRBD1. Germline V gene lookup returns CDR1 MDHEN and CDR2 SYDVKM. Trimming removed 4 bases from V and 8 bases from J; junction bases left unmatched: 9. The CDR3 runs 15 residues. CDR3 DNA sequence: TGTGCCAGCAGTTCCCCCAAGACAGGGGCGGAAAAACTGTTTTTT. It specifies CASSSPKTGAEKLFF.

This chain uses TRBV19 with TRBJ1-3, with TRBD1 as a possible D gene (5 bases). Per germline, CDR1 LNHDA and CDR2 SQIVND (reference sequence). CDR3 length: 15 residues. The V end lost 4 bases, the J end lost 8 bases, and 18 bases lay between the germline ends. The CDR3 loop reads CASSTRPGEGHTIYF. CDR3 in DNA: TGTGCCAGTAGTACCCGACCTGGCGAGGGGCACACCATATATTTT.